This T cell receptor beta chain was retrieved from a study of blood T cell repertoires in COVID-19. The germline gives CDR1 MDHEN, CDR2 SYDVKM. After removal of 1 base from V and 7 bases from J, the junction contained 4 bases not matched to a gene. The length of the CDR3 is 15 residues. The data were produced by immunoSEQ multiplex PCR, yet TCRdb's version contains in-frame clones alone and is incomplete. The table shows approximately 50,000 clones, with 70% to 85% occurring only once. This chain joins TRBV28 and TRBJ1-5; 10 positions match TRBD1. The sequence was obtained from a man between 65 and 85 years old with active COVID-19. The source material was peripheral blood. CDR3 protein: CASSLLGTGVQPQHF. CDR3 DNA: TGTGCCAGCAGTTTATTAGGGACAGGGGTCCAGCCCCAGCATTTT. The whole variable domain, filled in from reference TRBV28 and TRBJ1-5, reads DVKVTQSSRYLVKRTGEKVFLECVQDMDHENMFWYRQDPGLGLRLIYFSYDVKMKEKGDIPEGYSVSREKKERFSLILESASTNQTSMYLCASSLLGTGVQPQHFGDGTRLSIL.